The T cell receptor beta chain under discussion was sequenced for a study of beta chain features in type 1 diabetes. Across the study: Patients and healthy donors were similar in age, gender and cell yields. Findings of the study overall: In type 1 diabetes patients, VDJ junctions had fewer insertions; deletions at these junctions were more frequent. Amplification by PCR could prefer shorter templates, with the same effect in patients and controls.

Reverse transcribing all isolated RNA meant expressed TCRB transcripts were sequenced. TCRdb's table, derived via immunoSEQ multiplex PCR, lists solely in-frame clones and lacks some. The sample contains roughly 240,000 clones, around an eighth of which appear only once. About this clone: Its target is not known.

The V gene lost 0 bases and the J gene lost 0 bases, with 9 bases spanning the gap. Germline V gene data show CDR1 as SGHRS and CDR2 as YFSETQ. This CDR3 comprises 15 residues. The chain is built from TRBV5-1 and TRBJ2-5; possible D gene TRBD1, 6 bases. The clonotype comes from a woman in her forties in good health. The sequencing input was naive CD4+ T cells from blood. CDR3 residues: CASSLDRVYQETQYF. The CDR3 nucleotides are TGCGCCAGCAGCTTGGACAGGGTCTACCAAGAGACCCAGTACTTC.